These 17 T cell receptor beta chains came from one sample sequenced in a study of neurological immune-mediated disorders. Via MiXCR, TCRdb re-called the 5' RACE reads, giving one row per CDR3 protein. The sample records 50,000 to 70,000 distinct CDR3 sequences, over 9.5% being singletons. Sequenced material: PBMCs. The receptors were sampled from a woman aged 55-75 years with HTLV-1-associated myelopathy (HAM/TSP).

This clonotype was counted ten times or more. The chain carries TRBV20-1 and TRBJ2-1; 9 bases fit TRBD2. With 2 bases clipped from V and 0 bases from J, the junction kept 5 bases outside the gene matches. CDR1 DFQATT and CDR2 SNEGSKA come from the germline V gene (reference sequence). The CDR3 totals 16 residues. This CDR3 is CSARSLAGISYNEQFF. The DNA of the CDR3 is TGCAGTGCTAGAAGTCTAGCGGGGATCTCCTACAATGAGCAGTTCTTC.

Ten or more counts support this clonotype. CDR3 bases: TGCAGCGCAGTCGACAGGACCCCGGGGGGCACCATATATTTT. Translated: CSAVDRTPGGTIYF. The J gene is TRBJ1-3, the V gene TRBV29-1; D might be TRBD1 (6 bases). V was cut by 7 bases and J by 9 bases, with 22 bases left in between. CDR3 length: 14 amino acids. Germline V CDR1 and CDR2: SQVTM, ANQGSEA. The entire variable domain, with the rest obtained from reference TRBV29-1 and TRBJ1-3, is as follows: SAVISQKPSRDICQRGTSLTIQCQVDSQVTMMFWYRQQPGQSLTLIATANQGSEATYESGFVIDKFPISRPNLTFSTLTVSNMSPEDSSIYLCSAVDRTPGGTIYFGEGSWLTVV.

This clonotype appeared many times. V usage is TRBV20-1 and J usage is TRBJ1-2; D unresolved. Deletions cut 3 bases from V and 3 bases from J, with 11 bases between. This CDR3 region has 13 residues. Germline V gene lookup returns CDR1 DFQATT and CDR2 SNEGSKA (reference sequence). CDR3 residues: CSASSSRHYGYTF. The CDR3 bases are TGCAGTGCTAGCTCCTCCCGTCACTATGGCTACACCTTC.

Many counts were recorded for this clonotype. The J gene is TRBJ2-7, the V gene TRBV5-5; the match to TRBD1 covers 9 bases. The length of the CDR3 is 15 residues. V lost 4 bases to trimming and J lost 3 bases; unmatched junction nucleotides: 8. CDR1 SGHKS and CDR2 YYEKEE come from the germline V gene (reference sequence). CDR3 protein: CASSLRQGEYYEQYF. In DNA form, the CDR3 reads TGTGCCAGCAGCCTTCGACAGGGGGAGTACTACGAGCAGTACTTC.

This clonotype has only a few counts. The chain couples TRBV6-1 to TRBJ1-2; TRBD1 matches 10 bases. The CDR3 has 14 residues. With V trimmed by 8 bases and J by 9 bases, 12 bases remained unmatched. Germline V gene lookup returns CDR1 MNHNS and CDR2 SASEGT. CDR3 residues: CASFGGTGDERYTF. CDR3 nucleotides: TGTGCCAGCTTCGGCGGGACAGGGGATGAGCGCTACACCTTC.

This rearrangement joins TRBV19 to TRBJ1-1, with 8 bases lining up with TRBD1. From germline, CDR1 is LNHDA and CDR2 SQIVND (reference sequence). The CDR3 covers 14 residues. V trimming: 5 bases; J trimming: 0 bases; junction bases outside the gene matches: 2. As DNA, the CDR3 is TGTGCCAGTAGTGCAGGGGGCTTGAACACTGAAGCTTTCTTT. Translated, it gives CASSAGGLNTEAFF.

There are many counts of this clonotype. The gene calls are TRBV6-5 and TRBJ1-6, with D possibly matching TRBD1 (5 bases). The CDR3 extends over 12 amino acids. V lost 7 bases and J 14 bases, leaving 15 bases between the germline ends. Germline V gives CDR1 MNHEY, CDR2 SVGAGI. The CDR3 DNA follows: TGTGCCAGCACGGATGACTTAGGGGCCCTCCACTTT. Amino acid sequence: CASTDDLGALHF.

This clonotype was found many times. The chain couples TRBV29-1 to TRBJ2-7; 7 nucleotides align to TRBD1. The trim removed 7 bases at V and 0 bases at J, leaving 15 bases unmatched. Germline V lookup: CDR1 SQVTM, CDR2 ANQGSEA. CDR3 length equals 16 residues. The CDR3 protein is CSARGADRTNSYEQYF. As DNA, the CDR3 is TGCAGCGCACGAGGGGCGGACAGGACCAACTCCTACGAGCAGTACTTC.

This clonotype has ten or more counts. The rearrangement uses TRBV20-1 and TRBJ2-1, with 9 bases that match TRBD2. Germline loops: CDR1 DFQATT, CDR2 SNEGSKA (reference sequence). The J segment lost 2 bases and the V segment lost 5 bases, leaving 13 bases of the junction unmatched. This CDR3 is 17 amino acids long. This CDR3 is CSARRSFSGSAYNEQFF. The CDR3 DNA sequence: TGCAGTGCTCGGCGGAGCTTTAGCGGGAGCGCCTACAATGAGCAGTTCTTC.

By sample fraction, this clonotype is medium-sized (0.01 to 0.1%). V is TRBV5-1 and J is TRBJ2-7; 9 positions agree with TRBD1. The CDR3 runs to 13 residues. V was pared by 3 bases and J by 6 bases, with 4 bases of the junction left unmatched. Per germline, CDR1 SGHRS and CDR2 YFSETQ. For the CDR3, the DNA is TGCGCCAGCAGCTCCGGGACAGGGTTCGAGCAGTACTTC. Its protein product is CASSSGTGFEQYF.

This clonotype was picked up many times. This chain joins TRBV28 and TRBJ1-5; D gene uncertain. The CDR3 covers 13 residues. Trimming shortened V by 3 bases and J by 1 base, and 4 bases separated the two germline ends. Germline loops: CDR1 MDHEN, CDR2 SYDVKM. The CDR3 loop is CASSLESNQPQHF. The DNA for the CDR3 is TGTGCCAGCAGTTTGGAAAGCAATCAGCCCCAGCATTTT.

In this sample, this clonotype turned up many times. CDR3 sequence (DNA): TGCAGTGCTAGAGAGAGGGGGGAAAATCGCAATCAGCCCCAGCATTTT. Amino acid sequence: CSARERGENRNQPQHF. The chain carries TRBV20-1 and TRBJ1-5; weak D call: TRBD1 (6 bases). V was trimmed by 0 bases and J by 2 bases, leaving 14 bases between them. This CDR3 has 16 amino acids. Germline V gene lookup returns CDR1 DFQATT and CDR2 SNEGSKA (reference sequence).

This clonotype was counted many times. The junction does not match germline at one end; this may be a read error. The chain uses TRBV20-1 and TRBJ1-1, with TRBD1 as a possible D gene (6 bases). Per germline, CDR1 DFQATT and CDR2 SNEGSKA (reference sequence). This CDR3 contains 16 residues. CDR3 residues: CSARDTAGSGDTEAFF. The CDR3, as DNA: TGCAGTGCTAGAGATACGGCAGGCTCCGGGGACACTGAGGCTTTCTTT.

This clonotype was recorded many times. The chain links TRBV29-1 to TRBJ2-5, with unresolved D. V lost 4 bases to trimming and J lost 9 bases, with 9 bases between them. This CDR3 spans 10 amino acids. CDR1 and CDR2 from the germline V gene are SQVTM and ANQGSEA. The CDR3 protein is CSVGELAQYF. In DNA form, the CDR3 reads TGCAGCGTTGGTGAATTGGCCCAGTACTTC.

This clonotype was picked up many times. The chain joins TRBV12-3 or TRBV12-4 to TRBJ2-2; TRBD1 aligns across 7 bases. This CDR3 contains 16 residues. Germline trimming cut 2 bases from V and 8 bases from J; bases unmatched to any gene: 11. The CDR3 sequence is CASSLRQGVLSGELFF. Written as DNA, the CDR3 is TGTGCCAGCAGTTTACGACAGGGAGTTCTTTCGGGGGAGCTGTTTTTT.

This clonotype was seen at least ten times. This rearrangement joins TRBV7-2 to TRBJ2-1; D is unclear. The CDR3 loop spans 13 amino acids. V was cut by 5 bases and J by 2 bases, with 7 bases left in between. Germline loops: CDR1 SGHTA, CDR2 FQGNSA. CDR3 coding DNA: TGTGCCAGCAGCCAGGCAGCCTACAATGAGCAGTTCTTC. Translated, it gives CASSQAAYNEQFF. The whole variable domain, remainder taken from reference TRBV7-2 and TRBJ2-1, is GAGVSQSPSNKVTEKGKDVELRCDPISGHTALYWYRQSLGQGLEFLIYFQGNSAPDKSGLPSDRFSAERTGGSVSTLTIQRTQQEDSAVYLCASSQAAYNEQFFGPGTRLTVL.

This clonotype occurred many times. The V gene is TRBV7-6, the J gene TRBJ1-1; D remains unclear. With 1 base removed from V and 1 base from J, the gap between germline ends came to 7 bases. CDR3 length equals 14 residues. Per germline, CDR1 SGHVS and CDR2 FNYEAQ. CDR3: CASSLGPGNTEAFF. The DNA for the CDR3 is TGTGCCAGCAGCTTAGGGCCAGGGAACACTGAAGCTTTCTTT.